The sequence of this T cell receptor beta chain was determined in a study of cytomegalovirus exposure and HLA in healthy donors. Study summary: In a previous analysis, nearly 120 million unique TCR beta sequences were found from 150 million to 200 million T cells.

As for this clone: What it binds is unknown.

The PCR was carried out with 60 Vbeta primers and 13 Jbeta primers. The table came from immunoSEQ multiplex PCR; TCRdb's copy has only in-frame clones and leaves some out. Its table records fewer than 85,000 clones. General study findings and limits: The study found most TCR sequences rare, yet found some public TCRs in many donors. In an earlier analysis, in fewer than 700 donors, most V segments appeared productive either ~90% or ~30% of the time. As a later analysis showed, a missense DCLRE1C variant was linked to trimming of TCR beta V- and J-genes.

The CDR3 has 16 residues. Germline lookup yields CDR1 PRHDT and CDR2 FYEKMQ (reference sequence). The receptor comes from a middle-aged woman in good health and CMV-seropositive. This chain links TRBV13 with TRBJ2-5, with D perhaps TRBD2 (7 bases). The DNA end favors TRBJ2-7, so the J call may be wrong. Sequencing was done on a sample of PBMCs. CDR3 DNA sequence: TGTGCCAGCAGCCACTCTGGGGGCGGGAGTTCAAACGAGCAGTACTTC. Protein sequence: CASSHSGGGSSNEQYF.